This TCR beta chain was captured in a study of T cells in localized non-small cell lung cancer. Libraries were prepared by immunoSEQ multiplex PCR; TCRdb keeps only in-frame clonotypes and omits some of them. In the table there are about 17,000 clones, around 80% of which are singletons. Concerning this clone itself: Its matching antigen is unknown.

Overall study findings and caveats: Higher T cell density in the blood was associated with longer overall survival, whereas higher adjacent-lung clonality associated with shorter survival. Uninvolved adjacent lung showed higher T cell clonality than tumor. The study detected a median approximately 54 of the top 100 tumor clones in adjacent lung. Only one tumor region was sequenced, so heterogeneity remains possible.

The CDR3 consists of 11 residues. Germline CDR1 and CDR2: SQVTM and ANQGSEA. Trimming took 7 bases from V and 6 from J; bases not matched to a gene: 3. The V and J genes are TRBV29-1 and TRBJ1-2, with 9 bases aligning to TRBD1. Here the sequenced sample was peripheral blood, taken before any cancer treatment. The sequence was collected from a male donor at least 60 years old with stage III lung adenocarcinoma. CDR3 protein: CSGQGVNGYTF. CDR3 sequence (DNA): TGCAGCGGACAGGGGGTGAATGGCTACACCTTC.